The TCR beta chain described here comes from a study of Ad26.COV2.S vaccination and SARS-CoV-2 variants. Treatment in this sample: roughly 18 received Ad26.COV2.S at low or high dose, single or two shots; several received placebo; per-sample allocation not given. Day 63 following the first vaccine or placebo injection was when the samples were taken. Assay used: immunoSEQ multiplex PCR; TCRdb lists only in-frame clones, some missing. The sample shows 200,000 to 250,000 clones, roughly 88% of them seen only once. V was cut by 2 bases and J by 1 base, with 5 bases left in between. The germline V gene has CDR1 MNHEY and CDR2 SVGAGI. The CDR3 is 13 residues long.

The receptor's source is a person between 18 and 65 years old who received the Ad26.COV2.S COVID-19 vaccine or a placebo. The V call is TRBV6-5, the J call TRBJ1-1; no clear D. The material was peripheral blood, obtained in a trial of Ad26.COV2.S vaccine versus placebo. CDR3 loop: CASSYGGNTEAFF. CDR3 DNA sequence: TGTGCCAGCAGTTACGGCGGGAACACTGAAGCTTTCTTT.